The clone carrying this T cell receptor (beta chain) was seen at least ten times. Its matching antigen is unknown. V gave up 0 bases and J gave up 2 bases; unmatched junction bases: 4. Germline values: CDR1 LGHDT, CDR2 YNNKEL (reference sequence). The CDR3 runs to 16 residues. The data stem from a study of T-cell reconstitution after alpha-beta-depleted transplantation in children. Findings and caveats of the study: Reported findings indicate that, about two months after transplant, alpha-beta T cells came from several hundred expanded clones, which were derived from non-depleted graft cells. A year post-transplant, T-cell counts and diversity derived mostly from newly produced T cells.

The library targeted TCRbeta and was prepared with unique molecular identifiers. Via MiXCR, TCRdb re-called the PCR reads, giving one row per CDR3 protein. Of about 110,000 distinct CDR3 sequences in the sample, about 6% were seen once. This chain connects TRBV3-1 to TRBJ2-3; 8 bases map to TRBD2. The material sequenced was PBMCs, mostly from graft donor cells, taken 360 days after TCRalphabeta/CD19-depleted stem cell transplant. This TCR was sampled from a male patient aged 2-9 years who had a stem cell transplant for acute lymphoblastic leukemia, so the T cells may come from the graft donor. The CDR3 DNA sequence: TGTGCCAGCAGCCAAGAACTAGCGGAAGCCACAGATACGCAGTATTTT. This codes for CASSQELAEATDTQYF.